This paragraph covers one TCR beta chain sequence. What it binds is unknown. This entry belongs to a study of cytomegalovirus exposure and HLA in healthy donors. Overall study: Around 85 million unique TCR sequences came from HLA-typed donors in an early release. Broader study findings: Analyzed later, most CMV-associated TCR beta chains appeared HLA-restricted. It was reportedly the case that the classifier diagnosed cytomegalovirus status with high specificity and sensitivity. When analyzed later, a missense DCLRE1C variant was found to be linked to TCR beta V- and J-gene trimming.

The ends lost 1 base at V and 2 bases at J; junction bases unmatched: 8. CDR1 is LNHDA and CDR2 is SQIVND in the germline V gene (reference sequence). The CDR3 covers 17 residues. The study ran its PCR with 60 Vbeta and 13 Jbeta primers. Using immunoSEQ multiplex PCR, the repertoire was profiled, and TCRdb retains in-frame clones only, with some absent. The table shows about 170,000 clones, with approximately 84% occurring only once. The chain combines TRBV19 with TRBJ2-5; 9 bases agree with TRBD2. The sample was PBMCs. The source is a woman aged 45-59 years in good health and CMV-seropositive. The CDR3 region is CASSIGTSGLEQETQYF. DNA of the CDR3: TGTGCCAGTAGTATAGGAACTAGCGGGCTAGAGCAAGAGACCCAGTACTTC.